This T cell receptor (beta chain) derives from a study of long-term antiretroviral therapy in people with HIV. Germline V gene sequence: CDR1 LGHNA, CDR2 YSLEER. CDR3 length: 13 amino acids. V gave up 8 bases and J gave up 4 bases; unmatched junction bases: 8. A minimum of one pre-ART and two post-ART PBMC samples existed for each donor. Every specimen held between roughly 0.9-10 million cryopreserved PBMC. These were thawed and washed before DNA extraction. Study-level points and caveats: Someone took the blood between about 2004 and 2018, maybe while older ART regimens were in use. In samples taken after ART, diversity increased but remained below transplant donor control levels.

Of note for this clone: Its specificity is not known.

The run of the v3.0 immunoSEQ assay was at survey level. Profiled with immunoSEQ multiplex PCR; TCRdb holds only in-frame clones, not every one. The profile shows around 20,000 clones, 60% to 85% of them singletons. The sample here was unsorted PBMCs, taken at the start of antiretroviral therapy, before treatment. This chain uses TRBV4-3 with TRBJ2-7, with 7 positions matching TRBD1. This clonotype was sampled from a man aged 18 to 35 with HIV. The CDR3, as DNA: TGCGCCAGCGGGACAGCCATCGAGTACGAGCAGTACTTC. Its translation is CASGTAIEYEQYF.